One TCR beta chain is described in this entry. What it recognizes is unknown. V was pared by 6 bases and J by 7 bases, with 3 bases between. The CDR3 spans 10 residues. Germline V gene data show CDR1 as SEHNR and CDR2 as FQNEAQ (reference sequence). The entry originates in a study of T cells in pancreatic ductal adenocarcinoma. General study points: Blood had more productive templates and about 8-fold more unique clonotypes than tumor. No significant tumor-blood clonality difference; means were about 0.1 and 0.065. Tumors hold more CD45RO+ effector T cells, which may bias toward lower diversity.

Generated by immunoSEQ multiplex PCR, the TCRdb table keeps only in-frame clones and is missing some. The sample contains over 7,500 clones, roughly 86% of which appear only once. Surgery without prior neoadjuvant therapy was the treatment of the selected pancreatic ductal adenocarcinoma patients. The source material was PBMCs. The V and J genes are TRBV7-9 and TRBJ1-4; unclear D gene. This TCR came from a human donor with pancreatic ductal adenocarcinoma. In nucleotides, the CDR3 is TGTGCCAGCAGTAGTGAAAAACTGTTTTTT. Residues: CASSSEKLFF.